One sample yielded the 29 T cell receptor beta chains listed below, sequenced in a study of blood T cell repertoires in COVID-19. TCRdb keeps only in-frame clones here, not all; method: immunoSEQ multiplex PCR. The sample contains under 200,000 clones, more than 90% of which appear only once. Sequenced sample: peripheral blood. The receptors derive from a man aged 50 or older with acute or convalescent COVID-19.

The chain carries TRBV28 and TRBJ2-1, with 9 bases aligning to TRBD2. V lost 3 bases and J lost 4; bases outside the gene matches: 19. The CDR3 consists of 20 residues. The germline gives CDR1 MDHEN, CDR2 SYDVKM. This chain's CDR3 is CASSFIKRSWGLADYNEQFF. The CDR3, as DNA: TGTGCCAGCAGTTTTATTAAAAGATCTTGGGGACTAGCAGATTACAATGAGCAGTTCTTC.

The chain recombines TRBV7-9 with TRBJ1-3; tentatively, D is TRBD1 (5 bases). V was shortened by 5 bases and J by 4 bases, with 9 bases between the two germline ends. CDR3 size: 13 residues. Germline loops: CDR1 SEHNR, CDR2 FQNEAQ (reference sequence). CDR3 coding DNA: TGTGCCAGCAGCCTGAGGACAGGAAACACCATATATTTT. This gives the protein CASSLRTGNTIYF.

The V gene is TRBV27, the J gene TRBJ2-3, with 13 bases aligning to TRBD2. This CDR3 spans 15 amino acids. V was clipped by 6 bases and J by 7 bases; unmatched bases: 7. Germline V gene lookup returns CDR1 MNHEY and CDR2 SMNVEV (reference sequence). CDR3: CASSTTSGGRYTQYF. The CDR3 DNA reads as TGTGCCAGCAGCACGACTAGCGGGGGGCGTTATACGCAGTATTTT.

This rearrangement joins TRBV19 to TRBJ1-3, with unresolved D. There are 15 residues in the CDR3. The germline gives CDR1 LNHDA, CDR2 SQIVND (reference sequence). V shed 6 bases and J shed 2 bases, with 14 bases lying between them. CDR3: CASSQTVGAGNTIYF. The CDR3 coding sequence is TGTGCCAGTAGCCAAACGGTTGGTGCTGGAAACACCATATATTTT.

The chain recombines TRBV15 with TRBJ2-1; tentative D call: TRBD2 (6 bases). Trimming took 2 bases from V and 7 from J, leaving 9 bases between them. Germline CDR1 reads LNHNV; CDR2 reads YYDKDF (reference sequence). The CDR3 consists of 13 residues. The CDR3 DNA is TGTGCCACCAGCAGAAACCGGGGGAATGAGCAGTTCTTC. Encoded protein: CATSRNRGNEQFF. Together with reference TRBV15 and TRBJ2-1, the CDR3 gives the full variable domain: DAMVIQNPRYQVTQFGKPVTLSCSQTLNHNVMYWYQQKSSQAPKLLFHYYDKDFNNEADTPDNFQSRRPNTSFCFLDIRSPGLGDTAMYLCATSRNRGNEQFFGPGTRLTVL.

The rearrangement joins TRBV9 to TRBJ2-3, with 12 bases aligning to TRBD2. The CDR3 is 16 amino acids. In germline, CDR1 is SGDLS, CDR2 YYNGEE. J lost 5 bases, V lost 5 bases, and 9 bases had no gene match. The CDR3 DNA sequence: TGTGCCAGCAGAGGGGGGCCGGGACTAGCGGGAGATACGCAGTATTTT. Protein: CASRGGPGLAGDTQYF.

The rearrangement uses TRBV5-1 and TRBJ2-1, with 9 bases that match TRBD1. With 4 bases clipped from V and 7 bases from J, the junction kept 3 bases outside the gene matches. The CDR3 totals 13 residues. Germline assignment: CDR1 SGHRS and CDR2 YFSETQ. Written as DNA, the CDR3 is TGCGCCAGCAGCAGGGACAGGGCTAATGAGCAGTTCTTC. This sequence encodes CASSRDRANEQFF.

The CDR3 DNA reads as TGTGCCAGCAGTTCCCTTTTGTGGACAGGGGGCGCTAGCGAAAAACTGTTTTTT. It translates to CASSSLLWTGGASEKLFF. The rearrangement joins TRBV28 to TRBJ1-4; 11 bases fit TRBD1. CDR1 is MDHEN and CDR2 is SYDVKM in the germline V gene. V lost 4 bases, J lost 8 bases, and 15 bases stayed unmatched. This CDR3 contains 18 residues.

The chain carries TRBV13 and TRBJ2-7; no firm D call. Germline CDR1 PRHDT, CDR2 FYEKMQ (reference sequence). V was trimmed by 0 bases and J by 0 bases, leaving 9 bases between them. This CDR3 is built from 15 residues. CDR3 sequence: CASSLGPHSSYEQYF. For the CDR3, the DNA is TGTGCCAGCAGCTTAGGACCCCATAGCTCCTACGAGCAGTACTTC.

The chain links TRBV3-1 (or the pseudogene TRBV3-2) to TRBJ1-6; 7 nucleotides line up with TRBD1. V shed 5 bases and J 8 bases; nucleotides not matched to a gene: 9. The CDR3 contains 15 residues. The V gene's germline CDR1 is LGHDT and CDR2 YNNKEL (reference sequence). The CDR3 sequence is CASSSRTGIYSPLHF. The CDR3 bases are TGTGCCAGCAGCTCGCGGACAGGTATATATTCACCCCTCCACTTT.

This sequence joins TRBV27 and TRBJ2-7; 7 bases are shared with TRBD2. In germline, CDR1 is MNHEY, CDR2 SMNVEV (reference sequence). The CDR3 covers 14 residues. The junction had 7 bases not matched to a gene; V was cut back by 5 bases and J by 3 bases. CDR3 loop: CASSPITSVYEQYF. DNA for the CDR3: TGTGCCAGCAGTCCTATTACTAGCGTCTACGAGCAGTACTTC.

This chain's CDR3 is CATSRDRLLEQFF. The CDR3 DNA reads TGTGCCACCAGCAGAGATCGACTTCTTGAGCAGTTCTTC. The V gene is TRBV15, the J gene TRBJ2-1; D is uncertain. The germline V and J ends were trimmed by 0 bases and 9 bases, with 9 bases remaining between them. CDR1 LNHNV and CDR2 YYDKDF come from the germline V gene (reference sequence). There are 13 residues in the CDR3.

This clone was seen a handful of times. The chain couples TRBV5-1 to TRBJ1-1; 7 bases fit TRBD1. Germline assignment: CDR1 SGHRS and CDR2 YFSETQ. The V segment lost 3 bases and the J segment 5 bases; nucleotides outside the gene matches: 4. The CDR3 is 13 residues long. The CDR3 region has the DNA TGCGCCAGCAGCTCAGACAGGGTAACTGAAGCTTTCTTT. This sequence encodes CASSSDRVTEAFF.

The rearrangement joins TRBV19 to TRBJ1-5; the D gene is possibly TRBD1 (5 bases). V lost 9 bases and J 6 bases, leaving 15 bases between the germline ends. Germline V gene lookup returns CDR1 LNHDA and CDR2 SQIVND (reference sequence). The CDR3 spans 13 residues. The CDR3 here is CASRGKVGQPQHF. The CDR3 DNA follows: TGTGCCAGCCGGGGGAAGGTGGGTCAGCCCCAGCATTTT.

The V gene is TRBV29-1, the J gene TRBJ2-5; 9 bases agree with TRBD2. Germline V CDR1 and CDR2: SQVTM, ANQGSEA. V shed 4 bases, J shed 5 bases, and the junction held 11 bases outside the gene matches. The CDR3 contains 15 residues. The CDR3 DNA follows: TGCAGCGTTGCGGAACCGGGACTAGCTTTGGAGACCCAGTACTTC. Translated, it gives CSVAEPGLALETQYF. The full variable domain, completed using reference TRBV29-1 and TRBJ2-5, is SAVISQKPSRDICQRGTSLTIQCQVDSQVTMMFWYRQQPGQSLTLIATANQGSEATYESGFVIDKFPISRPNLTFSTLTVSNMSPEDSSIYLCSVAEPGLALETQYFGPGTRLLVL.

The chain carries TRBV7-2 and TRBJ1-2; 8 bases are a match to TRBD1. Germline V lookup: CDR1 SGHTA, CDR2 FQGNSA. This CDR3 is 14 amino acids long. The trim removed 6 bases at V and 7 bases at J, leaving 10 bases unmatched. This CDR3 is CASSFPRGQGGYTF. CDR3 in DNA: TGTGCCAGCAGTTTCCCCAGGGGGCAAGGTGGCTACACCTTC. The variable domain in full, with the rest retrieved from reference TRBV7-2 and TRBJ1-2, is GAGVSQSPSNKVTEKGKDVELRCDPISGHTALYWYRQSLGQGLEFLIYFQGNSAPDKSGLPSDRFSAERTGGSVSTLTIQRTQQEDSAVYLCASSFPRGQGGYTFGSGTRLTVV.

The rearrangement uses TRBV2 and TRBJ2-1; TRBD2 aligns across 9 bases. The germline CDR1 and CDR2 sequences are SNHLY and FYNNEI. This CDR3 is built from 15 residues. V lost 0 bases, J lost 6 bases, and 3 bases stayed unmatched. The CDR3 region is CASSEAGGRANEQFF. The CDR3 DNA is TGTGCCAGCAGTGAAGCGGGCGGGAGGGCCAATGAGCAGTTCTTC.

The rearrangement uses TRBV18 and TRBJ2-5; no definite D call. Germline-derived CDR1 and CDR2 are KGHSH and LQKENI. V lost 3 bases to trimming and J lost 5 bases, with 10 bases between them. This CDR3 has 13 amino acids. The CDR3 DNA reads TGTGCCAGCTCACCGCCGGTTCGGGAGACCCAGTACTTC. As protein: CASSPPVRETQYF.

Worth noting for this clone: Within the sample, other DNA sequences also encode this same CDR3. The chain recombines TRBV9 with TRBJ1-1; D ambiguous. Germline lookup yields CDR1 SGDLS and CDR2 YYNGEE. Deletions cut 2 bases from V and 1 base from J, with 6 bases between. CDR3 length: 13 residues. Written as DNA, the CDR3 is TGTGCCAGCAGCGTCGACAAGAACACTGAAGCTTTCTTT. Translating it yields CASSVDKNTEAFF. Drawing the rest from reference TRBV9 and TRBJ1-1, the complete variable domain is DSGVTQTPKHLITATGQRVTLRCSPRSGDLSVYWYQQSLDQGLQFLIQYYNGEERAKGNILERFSAQQFPDLHSELNLSSLELGDSALYFCASSVDKNTEAFFGQGTRLTVV.

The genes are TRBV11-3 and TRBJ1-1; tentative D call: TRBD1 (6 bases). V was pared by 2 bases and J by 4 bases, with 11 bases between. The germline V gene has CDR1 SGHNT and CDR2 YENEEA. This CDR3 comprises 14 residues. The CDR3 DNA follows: TGTGCCAGCAGCTTAACTCAGGGGAGCACTGAAGCTTTCTTT. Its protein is CASSLTQGSTEAFF.

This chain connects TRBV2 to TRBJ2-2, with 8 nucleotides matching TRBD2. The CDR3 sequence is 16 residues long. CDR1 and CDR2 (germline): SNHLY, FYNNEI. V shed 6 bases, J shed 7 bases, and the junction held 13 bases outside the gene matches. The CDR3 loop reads CASRAGATSWVGELFF. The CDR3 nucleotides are TGTGCCAGCAGAGCGGGAGCGACTAGCTGGGTCGGGGAGCTGTTTTTT.

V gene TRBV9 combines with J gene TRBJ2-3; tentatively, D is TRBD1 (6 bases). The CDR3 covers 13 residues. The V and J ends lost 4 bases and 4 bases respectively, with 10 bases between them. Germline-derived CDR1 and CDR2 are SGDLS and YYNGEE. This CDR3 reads CASSSTGPDTQYF. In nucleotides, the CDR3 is TGTGCCAGCAGCTCCACAGGGCCAGATACGCAGTATTTT.

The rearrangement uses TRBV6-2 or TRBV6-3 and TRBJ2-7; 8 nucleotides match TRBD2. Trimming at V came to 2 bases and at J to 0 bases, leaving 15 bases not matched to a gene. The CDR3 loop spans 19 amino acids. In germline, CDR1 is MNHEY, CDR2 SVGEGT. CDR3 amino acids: CASSYPSWSLAGSSYEQYV. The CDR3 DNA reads TGTGCCAGCAGTTACCCATCGTGGAGTTTAGCGGGGAGCTCCTACGAGCAGTACGTC.

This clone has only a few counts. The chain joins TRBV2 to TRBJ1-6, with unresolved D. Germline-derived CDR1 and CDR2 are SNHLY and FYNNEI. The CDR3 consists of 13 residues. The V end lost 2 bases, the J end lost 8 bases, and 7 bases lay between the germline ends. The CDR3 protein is CASSESRYSPLHF. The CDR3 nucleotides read TGTGCCAGCAGTGAAAGCAGGTATTCACCCCTCCACTTT. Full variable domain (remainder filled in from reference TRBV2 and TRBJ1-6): EPEVTQTPSHQVTQMGQEVILRCVPISNHLYFYWYRQILGQKVEFLVSFYNNEISEKSEIFDDQFSVERPDGSNFTLKIRSTKLEDSAMYFCASSESRYSPLHFGNGTRLTVT.

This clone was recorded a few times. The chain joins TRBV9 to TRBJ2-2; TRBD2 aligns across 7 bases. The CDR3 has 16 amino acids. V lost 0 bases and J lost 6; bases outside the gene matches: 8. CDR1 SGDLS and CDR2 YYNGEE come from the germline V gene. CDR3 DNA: TGTGCCAGCAGCGTAGCGGAGCGGGGAGTGTCCGGGGAGCTGTTTTTT. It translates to CASSVAERGVSGELFF.

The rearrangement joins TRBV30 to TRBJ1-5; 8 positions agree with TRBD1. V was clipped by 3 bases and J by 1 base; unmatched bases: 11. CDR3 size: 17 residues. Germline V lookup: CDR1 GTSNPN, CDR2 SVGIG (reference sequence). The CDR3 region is CAWSPSRTGTSNQPQHF. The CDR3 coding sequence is TGTGCCTGGAGCCCCAGCAGGACAGGGACGAGCAATCAGCCCCAGCATTTT.

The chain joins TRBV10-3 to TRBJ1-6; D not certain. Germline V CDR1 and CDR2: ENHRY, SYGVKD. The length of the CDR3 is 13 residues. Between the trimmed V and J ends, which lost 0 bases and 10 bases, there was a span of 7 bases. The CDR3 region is CAISESGESPLHF. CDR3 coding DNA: TGTGCCATCAGTGAGTCCGGGGAATCACCCCTCCACTTT.

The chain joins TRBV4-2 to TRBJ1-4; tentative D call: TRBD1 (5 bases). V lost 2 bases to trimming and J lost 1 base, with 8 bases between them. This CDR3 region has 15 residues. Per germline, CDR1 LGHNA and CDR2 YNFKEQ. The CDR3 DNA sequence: TGTGCCAGCAGCCAACCGCAGGGAACTAATGAAAAACTGTTTTTT. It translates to CASSQPQGTNEKLFF.

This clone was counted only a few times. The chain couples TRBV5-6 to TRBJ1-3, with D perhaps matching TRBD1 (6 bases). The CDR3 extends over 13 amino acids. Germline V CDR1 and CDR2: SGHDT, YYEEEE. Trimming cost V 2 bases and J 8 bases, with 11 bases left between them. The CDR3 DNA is TGTGCCAGCAGCTTCGGACAGTCGGACACCATATATTTT. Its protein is CASSFGQSDTIYF.